A selection of T cell receptor beta chains follows, all from one sample in a study of shared clonotypes between healthy human individuals. Sequencing used immunoSEQ multiplex PCR; TCRdb keeps in-frame clones, though not all of them. The data hold about 800,000 clones, with about 97% observed a single time. What was sequenced was naive CD8+ T cells sorted from blood. These receptors all stem from a man aged 30 to 39 in good health. CDR3s include the opening cysteine and the closing phenylalanine or tryptophan. A D gene is named only where the DNA matches it firmly. Not every row has a clone size; where given, it reads once, few, many or a size class.

J gene,D gene,V gene,clone size,CDR3 DNA,CDR3 protein
TRBJ2-1,-,TRBV2,-,TGTGCCAGCATCAGCTGGGGGAATGAGCAGTTCTTC,CASISWGNEQFF
TRBJ2-7,TRBD1,TRBV11-2,once,TGTGCCAGCAGCCCAGGGGGCGCGCTTTACGAGCAGTACTTC,CASSPGGALYEQYF
TRBJ2-5,-,TRBV4-1,-,TGCGCCAGCAGCCAAGTACGAGGGCCCGAGGGGCAGGAGACCCAGTACTTC,CASSQVRGPEGQETQYF
TRBJ2-7,TRBD1,TRBV7-9,-,TGTGCCAGCAGCCTTCTTGGGACAGGGCCTCGGGAGCAGTACTTC,CASSLLGTGPREQYF
TRBJ1-1,-,TRBV27,-,TGTGCCAGCTATAAGGGCGGGCGCACTGAAGCTTTCTTT,CASYKGGRTEAFF
TRBJ2-1,-,TRBV7-9,-,TGTGCCAGCAGCATCCTCCAGGACAATGAGCAGTTCTTC,CASSILQDNEQFF
TRBJ2-7,-,TRBV5-5,-,TGTGCCAGCAGCTTGGATGGAGCTACCTACGAGCAGTACTTC,CASSLDGATYEQYF
TRBJ2-7,-,TRBV27,-,TGTGCCAGCAAGGGACATCTAAACCCCTACGAGCAGTACTTC,CASKGHLNPYEQYF
TRBJ1-2,-,TRBV5-1,-,TGCGCCAGCAGCCCAGATTTGTGGGCAGCTCTAAACTATGGCTACACCTTC,CASSPDLWAALNYGYTF
TRBJ2-1,TRBD1,TRBV7-3,-,TGTGCCAGCAGCCCACAGGGGGCTTGGGGTGAGCAGTTCTTC,CASSPQGAWGEQFF
TRBJ2-7,-,TRBV28,-,TGTGCCAGCAGTCCCTTGTCGCGGGACAGCCCCTACGAGCAGTACTTC,CASSPLSRDSPYEQYF
TRBJ1-2,-,TRBV5-1,once,TGCGCCAGCAGGGGGACGAACGCGAACTATGGCTACACCTTC,CASRGTNANYGYTF
TRBJ2-1,-,TRBV7-9,-,TGTGCCAGCAGCCCCAGCTCGTCATCTTCCTACAATGAGCAGTTCTTC,CASSPSSSSSYNEQFF
TRBJ2-7,-,TRBV27,-,TGTGCCAGCAGTCCCATCCGATGGCCCCCTTACGAGCAGTACTTC,CASSPIRWPPYEQYF
TRBJ2-7,TRBD1,TRBV6-5,-,TGTGCCAGCAGTACGACAGGGCTCTACGAGCAGTACTTC,CASSTTGLYEQYF
TRBJ2-4,-,TRBV4-2,-,TGTGCCAGCAGCCAAGAGGAGGGTAGGCAAAACATTCAGTACTTC,CASSQEEGRQNIQYF
TRBJ1-1,TRBD1,TRBV28,-,TGTGCCAGCAGTTTTCCAAGACAGGGGGGGACTGAAGCTTTCTTT,CASSFPRQGGTEAFF
TRBJ1-5,-,TRBV27,-,TGTGCCAGCAGTTTCACAGGGTTTCAGCCCCAGCATTTT,CASSFTGFQPQHF
TRBJ2-1,TRBD2,TRBV5-1,-,TGCGCCAGCAGCCCATCCAGCGGGACCTACGAGGGGAATGAGCAGTTCTTC,CASSPSSGTYEGNEQFF
TRBJ2-7,TRBD1,TRBV10-2,-,TGCGCCAGCAGATCCGGGACAGCCTACGAGCAGTACTTC,CASRSGTAYEQYF
TRBJ2-1,-,TRBV7-9,-,TGTGCCAGCAGCTTAGCGAGACCACCCGACAATGAGCAGTTCTTC,CASSLARPPDNEQFF
TRBJ2-7,TRBD1,TRBV7-6,-,TGTGCCAGCAGCCGGAAAGTAACAGGGGGAACCTACGAGCAGTACTTC,CASSRKVTGGTYEQYF
TRBJ1-4,TRBD1,TRBV7-9,-,TGTGCCAGCAGCCTGAGGACAGGCTCTAATGAAAAACTGTTTTTT,CASSLRTGSNEKLFF
TRBJ2-3,-,TRBV9,-,TGTGCCAGCAGCCCGAGACGCGGGGTTAGCACAGATACGCAGTATTTT,CASSPRRGVSTDTQYF
TRBJ2-3,TRBD2,TRBV27,-,TGTGCCAGCAGCCTGGGACTAGCGGGACGAACGGGCACAGATACGCAGTATTTT,CASSLGLAGRTGTDTQYF
TRBJ2-7,TRBD2,TRBV7-2,-,TGTGCCAGCAGCTTGCTAGCGGGAGGGCTGTACGAGCAGTACTTC,CASSLLAGGLYEQYF
TRBJ2-1,TRBD1,TRBV19,-,TGTGCCAGTAGTATATGGGACAGCTATGAGCAGTTCTTC,CASSIWDSYEQFF
TRBJ2-1,TRBD2,TRBV9,-,TGTGCCAGCAGCGTAGGAGGGGCTAGCGGGAGGAAGGGAAATGAGCAGTTCTTC,CASSVGGASGRKGNEQFF
TRBJ1-1,-,TRBV29-1,-,TGCAGCGGTAGTCCTCAGGGCACTGAAGCTTTCTTT,CSGSPQGTEAFF
TRBJ2-2,-,TRBV11-2,-,TGTGCCAGCCTTGGAGGACGAAGGCCCGGGGAGCTGTTTTTT,CASLGGRRPGELFF
TRBJ2-7,-,TRBV11-2,-,TGTGCCAGCAGCTTAGGTACTCCATACGAGCAGTACTTC,CASSLGTPYEQYF